This record concerns one T cell receptor beta chain sequence. Antigen: not known. This sample is part of a study of cytomegalovirus exposure and HLA in healthy donors. As for the study in general: Earlier results showed approximately 120 million unique TCR beta sequences derived from some 190 million T cells.

Study results and caveats: It was assumed in the presence/absence analyses that sequencing depth was roughly uniform across donors.

Vbeta (60) and Jbeta (13) primers were used in the PCR. Generated by immunoSEQ multiplex PCR, the TCRdb table keeps only in-frame clones and is missing some. The listing records 170,000 or so clones. Between the trimmed V and J ends, which lost 3 bases and 2 bases, there was a span of 13 bases. Germline V gives CDR1 WSHSY, CDR2 SAAADI. The CDR3 contains 15 residues. Sequencing input: PBMCs. The V gene is TRBV10-2, the J gene TRBJ1-1; D not resolved. The clonotype was recovered from a man aged 25-45 years in good health and CMV-seronegative. The CDR3: CASSDHTSGNTEAFF. CDR3 nucleotides: TGCGCCAGCAGTGACCATACATCGGGAAACACTGAAGCTTTCTTT.